The entry below describes one T cell receptor beta chain. Its cognate antigen is unknown. The V segment lost 1 base and the J segment 9 bases; nucleotides outside the gene matches: 3. This CDR3 is built from 13 residues. In germline, CDR1 is SGHTA, CDR2 FQGTGA. The sample belongs to a study of cytomegalovirus exposure and HLA in healthy donors. PCR amplification relied on 60 Vbeta primers (plus 13 Jbeta primers). Assay used: immunoSEQ multiplex PCR; TCRdb lists only in-frame clones, some missing. In the table there are around 130,000 clones, approximately 85% of which are singletons. Findings and caveats of the study: As a later analysis showed, a missense DCLRE1C variant was linked to trimming of TCR beta V- and J-genes.

The sequence was obtained from a boy under 18 in good health and CMV-seronegative. The material sequenced was PBMCs. This chain connects TRBV7-3 to TRBJ2-4, with TRBD2 identical over 7 bases. The CDR3 region is CASSLSQRGIQYF. Here the CDR3 DNA reads TGTGCCAGCAGCTTAAGTCAGCGGGGCATTCAGTACTTC.